This is a list of T cell receptor beta chains from one sample in a study of cytomegalovirus exposure and HLA in healthy donors. TCRdb keeps only in-frame clones here, not all; method: immunoSEQ multiplex PCR. This sample contains about 150,000 clones. Source material: PBMCs. Receptors were obtained from a woman aged 45-59 years in good health and CMV-seronegative. Each CDR3 is given with its conserved first and last residue. The D gene is left open where the match is weak.

>TRBJ1-2|NA|TRBV10-3
TGTGCCATCAGTGAGGGGCAGGGCTATGGCTACACCTTC
CAISEGQGYGYTF
>TRBJ2-5|NA|TRBV19
TGTGCCAGTAGTATAACGCGGGGCCAAGAGACCCAGTACTTC
CASSITRGQETQYF
>TRBJ2-5|TRBD2|TRBV9
TGTGCCAGCAGCGTAGGACTAGCGGGAGGGGAAGAGACCCAGTACTTC
CASSVGLAGGEETQYF
>TRBJ1-6|NA|TRBV28
TGTGCCAGCAGTAATCGGGGAGGATCACCCCTCCACTTT
CASSNRGGSPLHF
>TRBJ2-1|TRBD2|TRBV19
TGTGCCAGTAGTAGGGGACTAGCGGGGGTCGAGCAGTTCTTC
CASSRGLAGVEQFF
>TRBJ1-1|NA|TRBV11-3
TGTGCCAGCAGCCCCGGGGGGACGAGCACTGAAGCTTTCTTT
CASSPGGTSTEAFF
>TRBJ1-1|NA|TRBV30
TGTGCCTGGAGTGTAATGGGGGCGGACACTGAAGCTTTCTTT
CAWSVMGADTEAFF
>TRBJ1-2|NA|TRBV4-2
TGTGCCAGCAGCCAAGTGGCAGTCCATAACTATGGCTACACCTTC
CASSQVAVHNYGYTF
>TRBJ2-3|NA|TRBV7-8
TGTGCCAGCAGCCCACTAGGGGATACGCAGTATTTT
CASSPLGDTQYF
>TRBJ2-1|NA|TRBV5-6
TGTGCCAGCAGCTTGGAAGGCGGGCCCTACAATGAGCAGTTCTTC
CASSLEGGPYNEQFF
>TRBJ1-3|NA|TRBV5-1
TGCGCCAGCAGCACCTCCGGGACACAGTCTGGAAACACCATATATTTT
CASSTSGTQSGNTIYF
>TRBJ2-1|NA|TRBV28
TGTGCCAGCAGTCTCGCCTACAATGAGCAGTTCTTC
CASSLAYNEQFF
>TRBJ1-2|TRBD1|TRBV23-1
TGCGCCAGCAGTCAATCGAAAGTGAGACAGGGACACCGGTACACCTTC
CASSQSKVRQGHRYTF
>TRBJ2-3|TRBD2|TRBV11-2
TGTGCCAGCAGCTTAGTTGCGGGAGTAGATACGCAGTATTTT
CASSLVAGVDTQYF
>TRBJ1-2|TRBD1|TRBV9
TGTGCCAGCAGCGGGGACAGGAAGAATGGCTACACCTTC
CASSGDRKNGYTF
>TRBJ2-3|NA|TRBV30
TGTGCCTGGGGGGGGGCGCCTGTAAATACGCAGTATTTT
CAWGGAPVNTQYF
>TRBJ2-7|TRBD1|TRBV9
TGTGCCAGCAGCCTTGGGACAGCTGAGGCCTACGAGCAGTACTTC
CASSLGTAEAYEQYF
>TRBJ2-2|NA|TRBV29-1
TGCAGCGTTACAAGAACCGGGGAGCTGTTTTTT
CSVTRTGELFF
>TRBJ2-7|NA|TRBV6-5
TGTGCCAGCAGCTCCGCGGGGTACGAGCAGTACTTC
CASSSAGYEQYF
>TRBJ2-7|TRBD2|TRBV19
TGTGCCACCCAGACTAGCGGCCTATCCTACGAGCAGTACTTC
CATQTSGLSYEQYF
>TRBJ2-7|NA|TRBV7-2
TGTGCCAGCAGCTTCGTTTCCTACGAGCAGTACTTC
CASSFVSYEQYF
>TRBJ1-5|NA|TRBV19
TGTGCCAGTAGTATACTCCCAGGGGGCAATCAGCCCCAGCATTTT
CASSILPGGNQPQHF
>TRBJ1-1|NA|TRBV13
TGTGCCAGCAGCTTAGAGCGGAACACTGAAGCTTTCTTT
CASSLERNTEAFF
>TRBJ2-7|NA|TRBV9
TGTGCCAGCAGCAGGGGACAAGATTCCTACGAGCAGTACTTC
CASSRGQDSYEQYF
>TRBJ2-7|NA|TRBV9
TGTGCCAGCAGCGTAGATATAACGAGTGTCTACGAGCAGTACTTC
CASSVDITSVYEQYF
>TRBJ1-1|NA|TRBV27
TGTGCCAGCGGGCTCCCGAACACTGAAGCTTTCTTT
CASGLPNTEAFF
>TRBJ2-4|NA|TRBV7-8
TGTGCCAGCAGCCCTACAACTAGTCCACCTATTCAGTACTTC
CASSPTTSPPIQYF
>TRBJ1-6|TRBD1|TRBV5-1
TGCGCCAGCAGCTTGGGACAGGGACCAGCCCTCCACTTT
CASSLGQGPALHF
>TRBJ2-7|NA|TRBV7-2
TGTGCCAGCAGCCTTGGGCCAGACGACGAGCAGTACTTC
CASSLGPDDEQYF
>TRBJ2-1|TRBD2|TRBV18
TGTGCCAGCTCGCCGACTAGCGGGAGCAGTTACAATGAGCAGTTCTTC
CASSPTSGSSYNEQFF
>TRBJ2-7|TRBD1|TRBV6-5
TGTGCCAGCAGTTACTCATCAGGGGGCTACGAGCAGTACTTC
CASSYSSGGYEQYF
>TRBJ1-2|NA|TRBV2
TGTGCCAGCTCGGCCAGGGATTCTCCCTATGGCTACACCTTC
CASSARDSPYGYTF
>TRBJ2-4|NA|TRBV9
TGTGCCAGCAGCGTTGGGCAGGGGAATCCCAAAAACATTCAGTACTTC
CASSVGQGNPKNIQYF
>TRBJ2-7|TRBD2|TRBV9
TGTGCCAGCAGCGTAGGACTAGCGGGGACGTACGAGCAGTACTTC
CASSVGLAGTYEQYF
>TRBJ2-4|TRBD2|TRBV15
TGTGCCACCAGCAGACTAGCGGGAAACATTCAGTACTTC
CATSRLAGNIQYF
>TRBJ1-3|NA|TRBV19
TGTGCCAGTAGTGGGCAGGGAGGTACTGGAAACACCATATATTTT
CASSGQGGTGNTIYF
>TRBJ2-6|NA|TRBV9
TGTGCCAGCAGCCCCTGGGGGGCTGGGGCCAACGTCCTGACTTTC
CASSPWGAGANVLTF
>TRBJ2-3|NA|TRBV29-1
TGCAGCGTTGGCGTCCTCTCAAGCACAGATACGCAGTATTTT
CSVGVLSSTDTQYF
>TRBJ1-2|NA|TRBV2
TGTGCCAGCAGTGAGTCAGGGTACTTTGGCTACACCTTC
CASSESGYFGYTF
>TRBJ1-4|NA|TRBV19
TGTGCCAGTCAGCGGCCAAATGAAAAACTGTTTTTT
CASQRPNEKLFF
>TRBJ1-5|NA|TRBV30
TGTGCCTGGAGTGTGGACAATAGCAATCAGCCCCAGCATTTT
CAWSVDNSNQPQHF
>TRBJ1-2|TRBD1|TRBV9
TGTGCCAGCGGAGGGACAGGGGGAATCAGCTATGGCTACACCTTC
CASGGTGGISYGYTF
>TRBJ1-1|NA|TRBV5-1
TGCGCCAGCAGCTCAGGACTGGGGTGGACTGAAGCTTTCTTT
CASSSGLGWTEAFF
>TRBJ2-2|TRBD1|TRBV29-1
TGCAGCGCCCGGGACAGGGGGGCCGGGGAGCTGTTTTTT
CSARDRGAGELFF
>TRBJ2-1|TRBD2|TRBV5-1
TGCGCCAGCAGCCCTAGGACTAGCGTCAATGAGCAGTTCTTC
CASSPRTSVNEQFF
>TRBJ2-3|TRBD1|TRBV28
TGTGCCAGCTTCTCCGGGACAGGGGGTACAGATACGCAGTATTTT
CASFSGTGGTDTQYF
>TRBJ2-5|NA|TRBV14
TGTGCCAGCAGCCACCAGGGGGGCGAGACCCAGTACTTC
CASSHQGGETQYF
>TRBJ2-1|NA|TRBV6-1
TGTGCCAGCAGTCCTAGCCTATACAATGAGCAGTTCTTC
CASSPSLYNEQFF
>TRBJ1-2|TRBD1|TRBV9
TGTGCCAGCAGCCTGCGCCCCGGGACAGGGTTAAGCTACACCTTC
CASSLRPGTGLSYTF
>TRBJ2-6|TRBD2|TRBV12-5
TGTGCTAGTGGTCCGTTCCTTAGCGGGGACACCTCTGGGGCCAACGTCCTGACTTTC
CASGPFLSGDTSGANVLTF
>TRBJ2-3|NA|TRBV6-6
TGTGCCAGCGGAGAAGACACAGATACGCAGTATTTT
CASGEDTDTQYF